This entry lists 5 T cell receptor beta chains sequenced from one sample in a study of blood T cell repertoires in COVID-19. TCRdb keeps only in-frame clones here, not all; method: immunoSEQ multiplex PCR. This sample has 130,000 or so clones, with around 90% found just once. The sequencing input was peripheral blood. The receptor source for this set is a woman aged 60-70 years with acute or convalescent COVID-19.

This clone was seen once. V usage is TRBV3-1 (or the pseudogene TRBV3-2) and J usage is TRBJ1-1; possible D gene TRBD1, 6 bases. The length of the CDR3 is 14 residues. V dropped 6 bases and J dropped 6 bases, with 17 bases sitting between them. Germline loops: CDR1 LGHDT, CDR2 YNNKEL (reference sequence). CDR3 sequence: CASSSEIQGSEAFF. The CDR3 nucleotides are TGTGCCAGCAGTTCCGAGATACAGGGCTCTGAAGCTTTCTTT.

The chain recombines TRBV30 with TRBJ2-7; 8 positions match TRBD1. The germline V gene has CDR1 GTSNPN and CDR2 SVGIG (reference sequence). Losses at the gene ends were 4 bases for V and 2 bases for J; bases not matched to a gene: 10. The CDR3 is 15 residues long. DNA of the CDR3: TGTGCCTGGACCTTCCCGGGACAGGCCACCTACGAGCAGTACTTC. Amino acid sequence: CAWTFPGQATYEQYF.

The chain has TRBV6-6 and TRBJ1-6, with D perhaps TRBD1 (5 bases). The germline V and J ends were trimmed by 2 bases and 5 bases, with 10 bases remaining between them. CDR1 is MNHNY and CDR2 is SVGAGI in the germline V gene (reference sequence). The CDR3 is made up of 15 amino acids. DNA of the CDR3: TGTGCCAGCAGTTACCGACAGCCTGATAATTCACCCCTCCACTTT. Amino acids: CASSYRQPDNSPLHF.

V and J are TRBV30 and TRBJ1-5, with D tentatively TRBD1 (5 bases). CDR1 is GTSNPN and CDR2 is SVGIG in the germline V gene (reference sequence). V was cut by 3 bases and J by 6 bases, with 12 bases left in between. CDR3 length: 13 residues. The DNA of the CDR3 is TGTGCCTGGAGCGGGGGGGAGGGTCAGCCCCAGCATTTT. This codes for CAWSGGEGQPQHF. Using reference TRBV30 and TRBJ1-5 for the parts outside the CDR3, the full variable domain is SQTIHQWPATLVQPVGSPLSLECTVEGTSNPNLYWYRQAAGRGLQLLFYSVGIGQISSEVPQNLSASRPQDRQFILSSKKLLLSDSGFYLCAWSGGEGQPQHFGDGTRLSIL.

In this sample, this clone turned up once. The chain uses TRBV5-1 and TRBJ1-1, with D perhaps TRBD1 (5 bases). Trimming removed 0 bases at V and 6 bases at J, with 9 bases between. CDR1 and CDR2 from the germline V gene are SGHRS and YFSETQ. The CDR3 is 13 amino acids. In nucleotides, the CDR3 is TGCGCCAGCAGCTTGGGGGGCATCGCTGAAGCTTTCTTT. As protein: CASSLGGIAEAFF.